This T cell receptor (beta chain) appears in the sequencing data of a study of blood T cells in healthy people across ages. Points from the study as a whole: Across the age range, TCR beta diversity per million T cells fell in a roughly linear way.

With each sample, at least 6 micrograms of total RNA were extracted. The second PCR ran roughly 6 to 11 cycles with a sample-barcoded 5' primer and J-beta primers. Each cDNA was tagged by a template-switch adaptor containing 12 random nucleotides. TCRdb processed the 5' RACE reads anew with MiXCR; each CDR3 protein has one entry. The table has 650,000 to 900,000 distinct CDR3 sequences, around 68% seen once. The CDR3 totals 15 residues. CDR1 is MDHEN and CDR2 is SYDVKM in the germline V gene. V trimming: 10 bases; J trimming: 4 bases; junction bases outside the gene matches: 5. Comment on this clonotype: Its antigen is as yet unknown.

The chain combines TRBV28 with TRBJ2-6; 12 nucleotides line up with TRBD1. The clonotype was recovered from a man between 25 and 39 years old in good health. Sequencing input: blood. CDR3 sequence: CATGDRGLGANVLTF. For the CDR3, the DNA is TGTGCCACCGGGGACAGGGGGCTCGGGGCCAACGTCCTGACTTTC. The full variable domain, with the rest looked up from reference TRBV28 and TRBJ2-6, is DVKVTQSSRYLVKRTGEKVFLECVQDMDHENMFWYRQDPGLGLRLIYFSYDVKMKEKGDIPEGYSVSREKKERFSLILESASTNQTSMYLCATGDRGLGANVLTFGAGSRLTVL.